The 7 T cell receptor beta chains given below trace back to one sample, sequenced in a study of T cell repertoires in cytomegalovirus infection. TCRdb recomputed calls from the reads with MiXCR, one row per CDR3 protein. The sample holds 500,000 to 600,000 distinct CDR3 sequences, approximately 15% seen once. The source material was CD8+ T cells from PBMCs. The origin of the receptors is a human donor in good health (CMV status not recorded). Some clones in this sample may be carry-over from other donors' samples.

This chain connects TRBV28 to TRBJ2-5; TRBD2 matches at 7 bases. Losses at the gene ends were 7 bases for V and 2 bases for J; bases not matched to a gene: 10. CDR3 size: 15 residues. Germline lookup yields CDR1 MDHEN and CDR2 SYDVKM. CDR3 coding DNA: TGTGCCAGCACCCCAAGCCAAGCGGGGCAAGAGACCCAGTACTTC. Translation: CASTPSQAGQETQYF.

In this sample, this clonotype turned up many times. The chain employs TRBV6-5 and TRBJ2-5; 8 nucleotides align to TRBD1. The ends lost 5 bases at V and 3 bases at J; junction bases unmatched: 8. The CDR3 contains 15 residues. Germline V gene data show CDR1 as MNHEY and CDR2 as SVGAGI. The CDR3 DNA reads TGTGCCAGCAGTCAAACAGGGGGTCGGGAAGAGACCCAGTACTTC. This translates into CASSQTGGREETQYF.

This clonotype came up many times. The chain employs TRBV5-1 and TRBJ1-1, with D perhaps matching TRBD1 (5 bases). With 0 bases removed from V and 6 bases from J, the gap between germline ends came to 6 bases. Germline assignment: CDR1 SGHRS and CDR2 YFSETQ. The CDR3 runs to 12 residues. The DNA for the CDR3 is TGCGCCAGCAGCTTGGAGGGACCTGAAGCTTTCTTT. Translated, it gives CASSLEGPEAFF.

This clonotype was seen a handful of times. The rearrangement uses TRBV27 and TRBJ1-1, with D unresolved. The germline V gene encodes CDR1 MNHEY and CDR2 SMNVEV (reference sequence). With 4 bases removed from V and 2 bases from J, the gap between germline ends came to 11 bases. The CDR3 spans 14 residues. CDR3 in DNA: TGTGCCAGCAGTTCCGACACGGGCAACACTGAAGCTTTCTTT. Its protein product is CASSSDTGNTEAFF.

This clonotype was recorded many times. V usage is TRBV6-5 and J usage is TRBJ2-6, with 9 nucleotides matching TRBD1. Germline values: CDR1 MNHEY, CDR2 SVGAGI. Germline trimming cut 6 bases from V and 0 bases from J; bases unmatched to any gene: 6. This CDR3 contains 17 residues. CDR3 in DNA: TGTGCCAGCAGCCGGGACAGGGAGATCTCTGGGGCCAACGTCCTGACTTTC. This sequence encodes CASSRDREISGANVLTF.

Ten or more counts support this clonotype. The chain joins TRBV4-1 to TRBJ1-6; D unclear. The germline gives CDR1 MGHRA, CDR2 YSYEKL. V was cut by 4 bases and J by 0 bases, with 10 bases left in between. This CDR3 contains 16 residues. CDR3 sequence: CASSPGTSSYNSPLHF. The DNA of the CDR3 is TGCGCCAGCAGCCCGGGTACGAGCTCCTATAATTCACCCCTCCACTTT.

Points on this clonotype: The junction departs from germline at one end; a sequencing error may be responsible. This chain joins TRBV7-6 and TRBJ2-1, with 8 bases aligning to TRBD2. The germline V gene encodes CDR1 SGHVS and CDR2 FNYEAQ. The CDR3 has 14 residues. The CDR3, as DNA: TGTGTCAGCAGCGCGGGGGGCTCCTACAATGAGCAGTTCTTC. Translation gives CVSSAGGSYNEQFF.